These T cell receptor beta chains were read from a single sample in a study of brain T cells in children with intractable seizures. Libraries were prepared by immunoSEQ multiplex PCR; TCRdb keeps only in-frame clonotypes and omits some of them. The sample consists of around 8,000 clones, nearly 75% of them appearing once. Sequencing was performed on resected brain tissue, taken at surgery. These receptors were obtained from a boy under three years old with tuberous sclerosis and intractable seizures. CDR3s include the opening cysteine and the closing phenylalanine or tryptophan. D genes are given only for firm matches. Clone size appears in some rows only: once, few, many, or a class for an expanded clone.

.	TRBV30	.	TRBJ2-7	TGTGCCTGGAGTGTACGGGGTTACGAGCAGTACTTC	CAWSVRGYEQYF
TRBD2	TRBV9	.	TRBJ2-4	TGTGCCAGCAGCCCCGGGACTAGCGGGAGGGCCGGGAACATTCAGTACTTC	CASSPGTSGRAGNIQYF
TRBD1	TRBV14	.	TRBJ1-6	TGTGCCAGCAGCCGGACAGGGGGCAATTCACCCCTCCACTTT	CASSRTGGNSPLHF
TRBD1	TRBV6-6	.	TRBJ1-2	TGTGCCAGCATTTTTCTTTCCGGGACAGGGTCTTATGGCTACACCTTC	CASIFLSGTGSYGYTF
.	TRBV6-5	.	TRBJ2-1	TGTGCCAGCCTCGATAACTACAATGAGCAGTTCTTC	CASLDNYNEQFF
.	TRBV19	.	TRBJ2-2	TGTGCCAGTAGTATAGTTAAGGGATCCGGGGAGCTGTTTTTT	CASSIVKGSGELFF
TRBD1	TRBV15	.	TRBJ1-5	TGTGCCACCAGCAGAGGCGACAGGGCTGGTCAGCCCCAGCATTTT	CATSRGDRAGQPQHF
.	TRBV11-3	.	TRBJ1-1	TGTGCCAGCAGCCCCGTAGGGGAAGTCAACACTGAAGCTTTCTTT	CASSPVGEVNTEAFF
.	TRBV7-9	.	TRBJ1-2	TGTGCCAGCAGCTTAGCGAAAGGTTATGGCTACACCTTC	CASSLAKGYGYTF
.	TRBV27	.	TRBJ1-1	TGTGCCAGCAGTTCAGGGCAGGCGGGGAACACTGAAGCTTTCTTT	CASSSGQAGNTEAFF
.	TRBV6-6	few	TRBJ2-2	TGTGCCAGCCTACATAACACCGGGGAGCTGTTTTTT	CASLHNTGELFF
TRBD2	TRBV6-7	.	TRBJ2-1	TGTGCCAGCAGTGTCCGGGGGGGCGATGAGCAGTTCTTC	CASSVRGGDEQFF
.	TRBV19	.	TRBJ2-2	TGTGCCAGTAGTATGCGGGGGCCGCACCCCGGGGAGCTGTTTTTT	CASSMRGPHPGELFF
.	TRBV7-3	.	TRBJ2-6	TGTGCCAGCAGCCAAGGAGGGGCTGGGGCCAACGTCCTGACTTTC	CASSQGGAGANVLTF
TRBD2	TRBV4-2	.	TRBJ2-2	TGTGCCAGCAGCCAAGAGGCGGGGGGAACACCCGGGGAGCTGTTTTTT	CASSQEAGGTPGELFF
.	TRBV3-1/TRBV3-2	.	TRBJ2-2	TGTGCCAGCAGCCAAGATCGGAGACTACCCGGGGAGCTGTTTTTT	CASSQDRRLPGELFF
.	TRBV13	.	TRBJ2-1	TGTGCCAGCAGCTTAGGCCCCCGGGACTCCTTCTACAATGAGCAGTTCTTC	CASSLGPRDSFYNEQFF
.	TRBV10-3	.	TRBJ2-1	TGTGCCATCAGTGGGGACTTGAATGAGCAGTTCTTC	CAISGDLNEQFF
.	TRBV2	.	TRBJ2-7	TGTGCCAGCAGTGAAGCGGCGGCGGGGTCGGACGAGCAGTACTTC	CASSEAAAGSDEQYF
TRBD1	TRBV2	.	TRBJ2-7	TGTGCCACCGGGACAGGGTACGAGCAGTACTTC	CATGTGYEQYF
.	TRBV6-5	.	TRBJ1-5	TGTGCCAGCAGGTCGACAGGAACGGGCAATCAGCCCCAGCATTTT	CASRSTGTGNQPQHF
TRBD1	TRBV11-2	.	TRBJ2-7	TGTGCCAGCAGCTTAGTGGGACAGGGGGCCTACGAGCAGTACTTC	CASSLVGQGAYEQYF